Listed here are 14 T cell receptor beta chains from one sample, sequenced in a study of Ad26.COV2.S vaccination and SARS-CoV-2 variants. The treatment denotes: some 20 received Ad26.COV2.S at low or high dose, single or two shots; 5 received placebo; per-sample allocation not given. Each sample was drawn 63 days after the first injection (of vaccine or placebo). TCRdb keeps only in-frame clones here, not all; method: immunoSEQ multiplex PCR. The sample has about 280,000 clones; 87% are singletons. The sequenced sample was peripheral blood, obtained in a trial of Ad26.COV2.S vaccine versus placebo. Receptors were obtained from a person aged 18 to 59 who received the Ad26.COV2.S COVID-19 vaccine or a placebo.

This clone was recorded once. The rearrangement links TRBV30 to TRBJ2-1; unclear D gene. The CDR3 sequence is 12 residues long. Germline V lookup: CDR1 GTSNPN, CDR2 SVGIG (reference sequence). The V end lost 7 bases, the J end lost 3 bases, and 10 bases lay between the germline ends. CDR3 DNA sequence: TGTGCCTCCAGTGAGGACTACAATGAGCAGTTCTTC. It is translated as CASSEDYNEQFF. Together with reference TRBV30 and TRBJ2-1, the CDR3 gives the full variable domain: SQTIHQWPATLVQPVGSPLSLECTVEGTSNPNLYWYRQAAGRGLQLLFYSVGIGQISSEVPQNLSASRPQDRQFILSSKKLLLSDSGFYLCASSEDYNEQFFGPGTRLTVL.

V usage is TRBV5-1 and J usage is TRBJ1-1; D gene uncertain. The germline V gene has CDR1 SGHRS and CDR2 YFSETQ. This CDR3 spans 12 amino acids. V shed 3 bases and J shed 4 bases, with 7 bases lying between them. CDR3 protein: CASSSSTTEAFF. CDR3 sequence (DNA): TGCGCCAGCAGCTCCAGCACCACTGAAGCTTTCTTT.

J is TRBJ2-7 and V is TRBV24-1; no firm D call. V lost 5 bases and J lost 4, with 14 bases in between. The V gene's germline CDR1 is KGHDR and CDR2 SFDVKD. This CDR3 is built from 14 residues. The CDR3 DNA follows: TGTGCCACCAGTGGTATCATCTCTCGGTACGAGCAGTACTTC. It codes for CATSGIISRYEQYF.

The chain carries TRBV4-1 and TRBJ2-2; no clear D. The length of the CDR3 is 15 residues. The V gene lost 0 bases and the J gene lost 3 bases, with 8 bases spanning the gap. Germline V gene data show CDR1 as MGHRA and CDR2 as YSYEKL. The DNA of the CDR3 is TGCGCCAGCAGCCAAGATGGTGTGGACACCGGGGAGCTGTTTTTT. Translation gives CASSQDGVDTGELFF.

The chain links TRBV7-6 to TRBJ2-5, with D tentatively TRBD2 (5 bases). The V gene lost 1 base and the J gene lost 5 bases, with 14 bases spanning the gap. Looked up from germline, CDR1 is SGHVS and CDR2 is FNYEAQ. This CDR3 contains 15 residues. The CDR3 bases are TGTGCCAGCAGCTTAGAAGTCCCGGGAACGGAGACCCAGTACTTC. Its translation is CASSLEVPGTETQYF.

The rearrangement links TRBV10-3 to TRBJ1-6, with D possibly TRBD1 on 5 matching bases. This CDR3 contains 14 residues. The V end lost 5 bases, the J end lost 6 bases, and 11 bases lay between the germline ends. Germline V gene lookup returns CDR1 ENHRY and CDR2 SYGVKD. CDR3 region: CAISLTDSNSPLHF. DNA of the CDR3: TGTGCCATCAGTCTGACAGATTCTAATTCACCCCTCCACTTT.

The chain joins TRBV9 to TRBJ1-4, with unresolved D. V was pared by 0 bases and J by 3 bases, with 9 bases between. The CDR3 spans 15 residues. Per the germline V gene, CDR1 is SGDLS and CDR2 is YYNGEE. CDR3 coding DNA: TGTGCCAGCAGCGTAGCTCCTCAGGCTAATGAAAAACTGTTTTTT. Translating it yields CASSVAPQANEKLFF.

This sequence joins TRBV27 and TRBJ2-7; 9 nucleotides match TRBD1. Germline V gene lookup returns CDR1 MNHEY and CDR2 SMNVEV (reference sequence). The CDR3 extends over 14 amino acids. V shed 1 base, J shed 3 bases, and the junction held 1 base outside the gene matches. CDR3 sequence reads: CASSLLGQGYEQYF. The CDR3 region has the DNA TGTGCCAGCAGTTTATTGGGACAGGGCTACGAGCAGTACTTC.

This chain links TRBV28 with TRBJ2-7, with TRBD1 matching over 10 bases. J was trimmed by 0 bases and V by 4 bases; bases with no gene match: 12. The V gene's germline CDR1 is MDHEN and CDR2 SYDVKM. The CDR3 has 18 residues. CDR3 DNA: TGTGCCAGCAGTTCATGGCCGAGATGGGACAGGGGCTCCTACGAGCAGTACTTC. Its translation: CASSSWPRWDRGSYEQYF.

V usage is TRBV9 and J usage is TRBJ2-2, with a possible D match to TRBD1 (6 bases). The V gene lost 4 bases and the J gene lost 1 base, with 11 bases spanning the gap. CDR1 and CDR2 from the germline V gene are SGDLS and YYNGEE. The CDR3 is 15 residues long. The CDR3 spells CASSQQGQNTGELFF. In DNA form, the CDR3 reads TGTGCCAGCAGCCAGCAGGGACAGAACACCGGGGAGCTGTTTTTT.

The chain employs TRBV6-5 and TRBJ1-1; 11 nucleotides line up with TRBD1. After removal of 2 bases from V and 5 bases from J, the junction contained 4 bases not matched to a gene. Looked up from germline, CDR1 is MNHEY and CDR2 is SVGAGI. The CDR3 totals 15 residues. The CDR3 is CASSYGQGALTEAFF. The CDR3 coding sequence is TGTGCCAGCAGTTACGGACAGGGGGCCTTGACTGAAGCTTTCTTT.

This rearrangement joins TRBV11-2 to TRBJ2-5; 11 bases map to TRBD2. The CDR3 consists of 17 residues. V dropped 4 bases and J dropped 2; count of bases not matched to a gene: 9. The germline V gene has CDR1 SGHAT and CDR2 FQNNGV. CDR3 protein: CASSSSVSGRGQETQYF. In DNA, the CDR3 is TGTGCCAGCAGCTCTTCGGTTAGCGGGAGGGGGCAAGAGACCCAGTACTTC.

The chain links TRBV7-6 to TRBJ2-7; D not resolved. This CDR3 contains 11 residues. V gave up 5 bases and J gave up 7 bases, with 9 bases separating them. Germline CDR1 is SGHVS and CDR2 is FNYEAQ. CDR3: CASSRIGEQYF. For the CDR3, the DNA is TGTGCCAGCAGCCGAATTGGAGAGCAGTACTTC.

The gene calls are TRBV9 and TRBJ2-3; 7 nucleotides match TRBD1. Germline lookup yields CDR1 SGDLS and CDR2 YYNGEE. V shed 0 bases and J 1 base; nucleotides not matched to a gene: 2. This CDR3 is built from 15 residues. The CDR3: CASSVVGQGTDTQYF. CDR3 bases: TGTGCCAGCAGCGTAGTTGGACAGGGCACAGATACGCAGTATTTT.